This TCR beta chain was sequenced in a study of shared clonotypes between healthy human individuals. Donors comprised healthy HIV-negative adults lacking recent acute infections or vaccinations. This clone occurred once. A 200 ng quantity of DNA, around 30,000 T cell genomes, went into the sorted-subset replicate PCRs. Produced via immunoSEQ multiplex PCR; TCRdb's table is partial and in-frame only. The data show roughly 2.2 million clones, with 85% to 95% seen just once and more than 0.35% held by the top ten. Sequencing was performed on naive CD4+ T cells from PBMCs. The sample's subset: CD45RA+ positively selected. The origin of this receptor is a man between 18 and 35 years old in good health. Some clones in this sample may be carry-over from other donors' samples.

CDR3 protein: CASSLEQGAIGNTIYF. As DNA, the CDR3 is TGTGCCAGCAGTTTGGAACAGGGGGCTATAGGAAACACCATATATTTT. The V call is TRBV27, the J call TRBJ1-3; 9 bases align to TRBD1. V dropped 3 bases and J dropped 4; count of bases not matched to a gene: 7. Germline loops: CDR1 MNHEY, CDR2 SMNVEV (reference sequence). This CDR3 is 16 amino acids long.